This T cell receptor beta chain was documented in a study of cytomegalovirus exposure and HLA in healthy donors. Study-wide results and limits: Most subjects' HLA-A and HLA-B alleles were reportedly predicted from TCR beta sequences.

PCR primers comprised 60 Vbeta and 13 Jbeta primers. Some clones are missing from TCRdb's copy, which holds only in-frame ones; the method was immunoSEQ multiplex PCR. The sample lists 110,000 or so clones, 83% occurring once. The CDR3 totals 17 residues. Per the germline V gene, CDR1 is MDHEN and CDR2 is SYDVKM. Trimming stripped 7 bases from V and 1 base from J, with 20 bases between. Comment on this clone: Its specificity is unknown.

Sequenced material: PBMCs. The J gene is TRBJ1-5, the V gene TRBV28; D unresolved. This clonotype was sampled from a man younger than 35 in good health and CMV-seronegative. CDR3 nucleotide sequence: TGTGCCAGCACCTCGCTCCGGGGAATGGGGAGCAATCAGCCCCAGCATTTT. Protein: CASTSLRGMGSNQPQHF.